These T cell receptor beta chains were read from a single sample in a study of blood T cell repertoires in COVID-19. Assay: immunoSEQ multiplex PCR; the TCRdb copy retains only in-frame clones and omits some. The sample has roughly 350,000 clones; approximately 90% are singletons. Sequencing used peripheral blood. The receptors were sampled from a woman aged 18-30 years who had recovered from COVID-19. CDR3s include the opening cysteine and the closing phenylalanine or tryptophan. D genes are given only for firm matches. The size of a clone is reported for some rows only, either as once, few or many, or as a class for expanded clones.

TRBV9	TRBD1	TRBJ1-5	few	TGTGCCAGCAGCGTAGGACAGGGTACCTATAGCAATCAGCCCCAGCATTTT	CASSVGQGTYSNQPQHF
TRBV7-8	TRBD1	TRBJ1-4	-	TGTGCCAGCAGCCCCCGACAGGGGGTTCGGAATGAAAAACTGTTTTTT	CASSPRQGVRNEKLFF
TRBV7-9	-	TRBJ2-5	-	TGTGCCAGCAGCCCACAGGTGGTGGTGACCCAGTACTTC	CASSPQVVVTQYF
TRBV9	TRBD2	TRBJ2-3	-	TGTGCCAGCAGCGACGGCGGGAGATCGTCTAGGCATGTAGATACGCAGTATTTT	CASSDGGRSSRHVDTQYF
TRBV24-1	-	TRBJ1-1	-	TGTGCCACCAGTGCGGGAGGGAGGACTGAAGCTTTCTTT	CATSAGGRTEAFF
TRBV18	TRBD1	TRBJ1-1	-	TGTGCCAGCTCACCAACGGCCGGGACAGGGGATATGAACACTGAAGCTTTCTTT	CASSPTAGTGDMNTEAFF
TRBV7-2	TRBD1	TRBJ2-1	-	TGTGCCAGCAGCTTCGGGACAGGGCTGGATGAGCAGTTCTTC	CASSFGTGLDEQFF
TRBV5-1	-	TRBJ2-1	-	TGCGCCAGCAGCTTCTACGGCGGCAATGAGCAGTTCTTC	CASSFYGGNEQFF
TRBV3-1/TRBV3-2	-	TRBJ1-6	-	TGTGCCAGCAGCCAAGGTCTAGACAAGGGGGATTCACCCCTCCACTTT	CASSQGLDKGDSPLHF
TRBV5-8	TRBD2	TRBJ2-1	once	TGTGCCAGCAGCTTGATGGCAGTCGGGAGGGGTGAGCAGTTCTTC	CASSLMAVGRGEQFF
TRBV30	TRBD1	TRBJ1-6	-	TGTGCCTGGAGCCCCCAGGGGGCATGGAATTCACCCCTCCACTTT	CAWSPQGAWNSPLHF
TRBV29-1	-	TRBJ1-5	-	TGCAGCGTAGGGGACTCGAACAATCAGCCCCAGCATTTT	CSVGDSNNQPQHF
TRBV10-3	-	TRBJ1-2	-	TGTGCCATCAGTGAGGGGGCGGTTGATGGCTACACCTTC	CAISEGAVDGYTF
TRBV27	-	TRBJ2-3	-	TGTGCCAGCAGTCGAGATTCGACCGGGTATTTCAAAGATACGCAGTATTTT	CASSRDSTGYFKDTQYF
TRBV18	-	TRBJ1-1	-	TGTGCCAGCTCACGTACACAAAACACTGAAGCTTTCTTT	CASSRTQNTEAFF
TRBV5-1	-	TRBJ1-1	-	TGCGCCAGCAAACCTTTGGGAGGTATGAACACTGAAGCTTTCTTT	CASKPLGGMNTEAFF
TRBV14	-	TRBJ1-1	few	TGTGCCAGCAGCCAGATACAGAGGGACACTGAAGCTTTCTTT	CASSQIQRDTEAFF
TRBV6-2/TRBV6-3	TRBD2	TRBJ2-1	-	TGTGCCAGCAGTTACTCAGCGGGGGGGTCTTACAATGAGCAGTTCTTC	CASSYSAGGSYNEQFF
TRBV30	TRBD2	TRBJ2-3	-	TGTGCCTGGAGTAGAGCTAGCGGAGGGACCACAGATACGCAGTATTTT	CAWSRASGGTTDTQYF
TRBV24-1	-	TRBJ2-1	once	TGTGCCTCAACTCCCCCGCTGAGGAGCAATGAGCAGTTCTTC	CASTPPLRSNEQFF
TRBV5-5	-	TRBJ1-2	-	TGTGCCAGCAGCTTGTGGTTTCCGTCAGAGGACTATGGCTACACCTTC	CASSLWFPSEDYGYTF
TRBV5-1	-	TRBJ1-1	-	TGCGCCAGCAGCCCAGGAGGGGCCAACACTGAAGCTTTCTTT	CASSPGGANTEAFF